A selection of T cell receptor beta chains follows, all from one sample in a study of blood T cells in healthy people across ages. MiXCR, run by TCRdb on the 5' RACE reads, gives a single entry per CDR3 protein. The sample gives approximately 1,100,000 distinct CDR3 sequences, 40% to 50% of which show up once; about 20% is in the top ten. The source material was blood. The origin of the receptors is an older woman in good health. Both conserved end residues are part of each CDR3. The D gene is left open where the match is weak. Not every row has a clone size; where given, it reads once, few, many or a size class.

TGTGCCAGCAGGGTAGCCCTCAATGAGCAGTTCTTC,CASRVALNEQFF,TRBV28,NA,TRBJ2-1,NA
TGCAGCGTGGATGGGAGGCCTCAAGAGACCCAGTACTTC,CSVDGRPQETQYF,TRBV29-1,few,TRBJ2-5,NA
TGTGCCAGCAGCCATCCAACAGGGTTGCAGTACTTC,CASSHPTGLQYF,TRBV3-1,few,TRBJ2-4,NA
TGTGCCAGCAGCAACCCAAAGAGAGGCAGGGTGTCTAGTGGCTACACCTTC,CASSNPKRGRVSSGYTF,TRBV7-6,few,TRBJ1-2,NA
TGTGCCAGCAGTGAATCTTATTCACCCCTCCACTTT,CASSESYSPLHF,TRBV25-1,NA,TRBJ1-6,NA
TGTGCCAGCAGTCGGACACTTTTCGAGCAGTACTTC,CASSRTLFEQYF,TRBV28,NA,TRBJ2-7,NA
TGTGCCAGCAGCCCAGGTACAGGCAGGGGTGAGCAGTACTTC,CASSPGTGRGEQYF,TRBV7-9,few,TRBJ2-7,NA
TGTGCCAGCAGCCCGGGGTTTAGCAATCAGCCCCAGCATTTT,CASSPGFSNQPQHF,TRBV27,NA,TRBJ1-5,NA
TGCAGCGTTGAAGCAGGGTCTGGGGAGCTGTTTTTT,CSVEAGSGELFF,TRBV29-1,NA,TRBJ2-2,NA
TGCGCCAGCAGCCAGACCACCCCGGGCCATCTGCGGGGTGAGCAGTTCTTC,CASSQTTPGHLRGEQFF,TRBV4-1,NA,TRBJ2-1,NA
TGTGCCAGCAGTGAAGCGTATAAACTGTTTTTT,CASSEAYKLFF,TRBV6-1,NA,TRBJ1-4,NA
TGTGCCACCAGCAGACGAGGAGGGACAGGGGACGCTGAAGCTTTCTTT,CATSRRGGTGDAEAFF,TRBV15,NA,TRBJ1-1,TRBD1
TGCGCCAGCAGCCTGGGACCTCCGGAATGTGGCTACACCTTC,CASSLGPPECGYTF,TRBV5-1,NA,TRBJ1-2,NA
TGTGCCAGCAGCTTGGCGACTAACGAGCAGTACTTC,CASSLATNEQYF,TRBV5-6,NA,TRBJ2-7,NA
TGTGCCAGCAGTTCTAGGAAAAGCACAGAGACGCAGTATTTT,CASSSRKSTETQYF,TRBV6-5,NA,TRBJ2-3,NA
TGCAGTGCTAGCAGCAGTCCTACCACCTACGAGCAGTACTTC,CSASSSPTTYEQYF,TRBV20-1,NA,TRBJ2-7,NA